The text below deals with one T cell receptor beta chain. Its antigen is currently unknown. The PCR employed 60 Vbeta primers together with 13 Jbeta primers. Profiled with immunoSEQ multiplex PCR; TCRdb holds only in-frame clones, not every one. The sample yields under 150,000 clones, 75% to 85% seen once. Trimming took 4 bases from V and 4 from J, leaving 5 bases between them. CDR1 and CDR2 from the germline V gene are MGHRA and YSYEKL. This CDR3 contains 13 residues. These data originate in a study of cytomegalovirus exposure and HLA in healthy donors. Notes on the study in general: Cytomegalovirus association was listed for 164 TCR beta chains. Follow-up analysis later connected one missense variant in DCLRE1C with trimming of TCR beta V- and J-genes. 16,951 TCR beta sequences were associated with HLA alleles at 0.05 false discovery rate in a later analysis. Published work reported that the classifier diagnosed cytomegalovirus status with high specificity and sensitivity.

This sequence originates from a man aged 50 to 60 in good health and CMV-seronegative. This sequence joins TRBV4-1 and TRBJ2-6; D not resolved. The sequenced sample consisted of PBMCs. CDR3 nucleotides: TGCGCCAGCAGCCCCCTCGGGGCCAACGTCCTGACTTTC. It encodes CASSPLGANVLTF.